This T cell receptor (beta chain) was sequenced in a study of blood T cell repertoires in COVID-19. Study as a whole: Acute and convalescent COVID-19 specimens originated in the United States, Italy and Spain. Sources were T cells, B-cell-depleted T cells, or PBMCs; the material itself was cDNA or gDNA.

Per germline, CDR1 MNHEY and CDR2 SMNVEV (reference sequence). V shed 7 bases and J shed 7 bases, with 11 bases lying between them. The CDR3 loop spans 12 amino acids. This clone was counted a few times. In the original workflow: The authors estimated nucleated cell counts from reference gene primer amplification. Generated by immunoSEQ multiplex PCR, the TCRdb table keeps only in-frame clones and is missing some. That table supplies the V and J calls and clone size; D and trimming were determined from the DNA. Of around 130,000 clones listed, about 83% were seen once; the top ten hold around 9.8%. This clonotype was sampled from a middle-aged man with active or convalescent COVID-19. This sequence joins TRBV27 and TRBJ2-1; D may be TRBD1 (6 bases). The source material was peripheral blood. CDR3: CASTTGRNEQFF. Here the CDR3 DNA reads TGTGCCAGCACCACAGGGCGGAATGAGCAGTTCTTC.